These 25 T cell receptor beta chains share one sample of origin, sequenced in a study of cytomegalovirus exposure and HLA in healthy donors. PCR used 60 Vbeta primers and 13 Jbeta primers. Libraries were prepared by immunoSEQ multiplex PCR; TCRdb keeps only in-frame clonotypes and omits some of them. Here the sample spans about 190,000 clones, about 80% being singletons. What was sequenced was PBMCs. The source is a young woman in good health and CMV-seropositive.

The gene calls are TRBV19 and TRBJ1-1, with D perhaps matching TRBD1 (5 bases). CDR1 LNHDA and CDR2 SQIVND come from the germline V gene (reference sequence). CDR3 length: 17 residues. Trimming removed 3 bases at V and 1 base at J, with 18 bases between. CDR3 amino acids: CASSISGRGAGNTEAFF. The CDR3 bases are TGTGCCAGTAGTATTAGCGGTCGCGGGGCGGGGAACACTGAAGCTTTCTTT.

V and J are TRBV9 and TRBJ2-7; D possibly corresponds to TRBD1 (6 bases). The germline gives CDR1 SGDLS, CDR2 YYNGEE. Trimming stripped 3 bases from V and 2 bases from J, with 12 bases between. CDR3 length: 14 amino acids. The DNA for the CDR3 is TGTGCCAGCAGCGATGGGGACATTACCTACGAGCAGTACTTC. Translated, it gives CASSDGDITYEQYF.

This clone was found once. J is TRBJ1-1 and V is TRBV2; no reliable D call. Germline V CDR1 and CDR2: SNHLY, FYNNEI. The CDR3 is 11 residues long. The ends were cut back, 7 bases at V and 3 bases at J, with 6 bases in the middle. For the CDR3, the DNA is TGTGCCAGCATGAGGGACACTGAAGCTTTCTTT. It codes for CASMRDTEAFF.

The V call is TRBV7-3, the J call TRBJ2-1, with 11 bases fitting TRBD2. Germline CDR1 and CDR2: SGHTA and FQGTGA. There are 17 residues in the CDR3. Trimming took 5 bases from V and 3 from J; bases not matched to a gene: 9. The CDR3 sequence: CASSLTTSGGRYNEQFF. The DNA for the CDR3 is TGTGCCAGCAGCCTGACAACTAGCGGGGGTCGCTACAATGAGCAGTTCTTC.

This rearrangement joins TRBV7-2 to TRBJ1-5; weak D call: TRBD1 (6 bases). CDR1 SGHTA and CDR2 FQGNSA come from the germline V gene. Trimming pared 5 bases from V and 4 bases from J, leaving 12 bases between. The CDR3 runs to 14 residues. CDR3 coding DNA: TGTGCCAGCAGCCCGGGGGGCAGAAATCAGCCCCAGCATTTT. Protein product: CASSPGGRNQPQHF.

The chain employs TRBV6-5 and TRBJ1-4; D ambiguous. Looked up from germline, CDR1 is MNHEY and CDR2 is SVGAGI. Between the trimmed V and J ends, which lost 6 bases and 12 bases, there was a span of 11 bases. The CDR3 sequence is 11 residues long. The CDR3 coding sequence is TGTGCCAGCAGCCTAGAGGGAGAACTGTTTTTT. Amino acid sequence: CASSLEGELFF.

The V call is TRBV16, the J call TRBJ1-1; D is perhaps TRBD1 (5 bases). CDR1 is KGHSY and CDR2 is FQNENV in the germline V gene. The CDR3 runs to 15 residues. Trimming removed 2 bases at V and 10 bases at J, with 20 bases between. In nucleotides, the CDR3 is TGTGCCAGCAGCCAAACCCCCCCGGGGGTTGGTCGAGCTTTCTTT. Protein: CASSQTPPGVGRAFF.

The chain employs TRBV19 and TRBJ1-2; 8 nucleotides agree with TRBD1. The trim removed 6 bases at V and 5 bases at J, leaving 2 bases unmatched. CDR3 length: 12 amino acids. Germline V gene sequence: CDR1 LNHDA, CDR2 SQIVND (reference sequence). This CDR3 is CASSWTGYGYTF. The DNA of the CDR3 is TGTGCCAGTAGCTGGACAGGGTATGGCTACACCTTC.

The chain links TRBV6-5 to TRBJ1-3; D unclear. The CDR3 covers 14 residues. The V end was cut by 6 bases, the J end by 0 bases, with 9 bases between. The germline V gene encodes CDR1 MNHEY and CDR2 SVGAGI. This CDR3 is CASRTRSSGNTIYF. CDR3 nucleotides: TGTGCCAGCAGGACTCGGAGCTCTGGAAACACCATATATTTT.

The chain uses TRBV5-8 and TRBJ2-5; tentatively, D is TRBD1 (6 bases). V gave up 3 bases and J gave up 1 base, with 10 bases separating them. The CDR3 is 14 residues long. CDR1 and CDR2 from the germline V gene are SGHTS and YDEGEE. CDR3 sequence: CASSSQGSQETQYF. CDR3 nucleotide sequence: TGTGCCAGCAGCTCCCAGGGGTCCCAAGAGACCCAGTACTTC.

The chain recombines TRBV4-3 with TRBJ1-2, with 8 bases that match TRBD1. The length of the CDR3 is 16 residues. V lost 4 bases, J lost 3 bases, and 10 bases stayed unmatched. CDR1 and CDR2 (germline): LGHNA, YSLEER. The chain's CDR3 is CASSPRSGQVHYGYTF. CDR3 coding DNA: TGCGCCAGCAGCCCTAGGTCGGGACAGGTGCACTATGGCTACACCTTC.

The chain joins TRBV9 to TRBJ2-1; a possible D gene is TRBD2 (6 bases). V was clipped by 2 bases and J by 0 bases, with 6 bases between them. CDR3 length equals 14 residues. Looked up from germline, CDR1 is SGDLS and CDR2 is YYNGEE. CDR3 sequence: CASSVGGSYNEQFF. CDR3 DNA sequence: TGTGCCAGCAGCGTCGGGGGCTCCTACAATGAGCAGTTCTTC.

The V call is TRBV7-8, the J call TRBJ1-2; D gene ambiguous. Germline CDR1 is SGHVS and CDR2 is FQNEAQ. The CDR3 runs to 14 residues. Trimming removed 2 bases from V and 7 bases from J, with 14 bases in between. The CDR3 DNA reads TGTGCCAGCAGCTTAATGGCAGGCCCTACTGGCTACACCTTC. Residues: CASSLMAGPTGYTF.

The rearrangement joins TRBV9 to TRBJ1-1; no clear D gene. This CDR3 contains 14 residues. The V and J ends lost 6 bases and 5 bases respectively, with 17 bases between them. Germline V gene data show CDR1 as SGDLS and CDR2 as YYNGEE. The CDR3 here is CASTPGDTYTEAFF. The CDR3, as DNA: TGTGCCAGCACCCCCGGCGACACGTATACTGAAGCTTTCTTT.

This sequence joins TRBV28 and TRBJ1-2; TRBD1 agrees at 8 bases. This CDR3 is built from 15 residues. Unmatched junction bases numbered 8, after V lost 2 bases and J lost 6 bases. The germline V gene encodes CDR1 MDHEN and CDR2 SYDVKM. The CDR3 nucleotides are TGTGCCAGCAGTTTAGAGTCAGGGGGCTTCAATGGCTACACCTTC. Encoded protein: CASSLESGGFNGYTF.

The CDR3 DNA follows: TGTGCCAGCAGTGACGGGATAGCGGGGGGGCCAGACGATACGCAGTATTTT. Translation gives CASSDGIAGGPDDTQYF. This rearrangement joins TRBV6-4 to TRBJ2-3, with 11 nucleotides matching TRBD2. The junction had 10 bases not matched to a gene; V was cut back by 2 bases and J by 6 bases. In germline, CDR1 is MRHNA, CDR2 SNTAGT. This CDR3 is built from 17 residues.

This clone was detected only once. V and J are TRBV27 and TRBJ2-1, with 8 bases identical to TRBD2. The CDR3 runs to 17 residues. The trim removed 5 bases at V and 1 base at J, leaving 10 bases unmatched. Per germline, CDR1 MNHEY and CDR2 SMNVEV (reference sequence). The CDR3, as DNA: TGTGCCAGCAGTAGGAGTAGCGGGATTGCATCCTACAATGAGCAGTTCTTC. This sequence encodes CASSRSSGIASYNEQFF.

This sequence joins TRBV29-1 and TRBJ1-1, with 7 bases fitting TRBD1. Unmatched junction bases numbered 4, after V lost 6 bases and J lost 6 bases. CDR3 length equals 11 residues. The V gene's germline CDR1 is SQVTM and CDR2 ANQGSEA. In nucleotides, the CDR3 is TGCAGCGTACAGGGGTACGCTGAAGCTTTCTTT. It translates to CSVQGYAEAFF.

The genes are TRBV6-1 and TRBJ2-7; a possible D gene is TRBD1 (6 bases). CDR1 MNHNS and CDR2 SASEGT come from the germline V gene. V gave up 4 bases and J gave up 5 bases, with 9 bases separating them. CDR3 length equals 12 residues. The CDR3 is CASSGWTDEQYF. The CDR3 DNA is TGTGCCAGCAGTGGTTGGACAGACGAGCAGTACTTC.

This clone turned up a few times. The CDR3 is CASSGPGPSTDTQYF. In nucleotides, the CDR3 is TGTGCCAGCTCAGGTCCAGGGCCTAGCACAGATACGCAGTATTTT. V and J are TRBV18 and TRBJ2-3; a weak D match, TRBD1 (5 bases). From germline, CDR1 is KGHSH and CDR2 LQKENI. Trimming shortened V by 5 bases and J by 0 bases, and 12 bases separated the two germline ends. The CDR3 has 15 amino acids. Full variable domain (remainder filled in from reference TRBV18 and TRBJ2-3): NAGVMQNPRHLVRRRGQEARLRCSPMKGHSHVYWYRQLPEEGLKFMVYLQKENIIDESGMPKERFSAEFPKEGPSILRIQQVVRGDSAAYFCASSGPGPSTDTQYFGPGTRLTVL.

This rearrangement joins TRBV5-4 to TRBJ2-1; D might be TRBD1 (6 bases). Per germline, CDR1 SGHNT and CDR2 YYREEE (reference sequence). This CDR3 has 12 amino acids. V lost 2 bases, J lost 10 bases, and 10 bases lay in between. Here the CDR3 DNA reads TGTGCCAGCAGCTTCCCTGGGGGCGAGCAGTTCTTC. It yields the protein CASSFPGGEQFF.

The CDR3, as DNA: TGTGCCAGCAGTCGGGACATTTATCTCCAATACTATGGCTACACCTTC. Translating gives CASSRDIYLQYYGYTF. V usage is TRBV7-9 and J usage is TRBJ1-2, with D perhaps matching TRBD1 (6 bases). V lost 6 bases to trimming and J lost 3 bases, with 20 bases between them. This CDR3 region has 16 residues. Germline assignment: CDR1 SEHNR and CDR2 FQNEAQ (reference sequence).

This clone has just a few counts. The chain has TRBV29-1 and TRBJ1-2; TRBD1 agrees at 7 bases. After removal of 1 base from V and 6 bases from J, the junction contained 2 bases not matched to a gene. CDR1 is SQVTM and CDR2 is ANQGSEA in the germline V gene. There are 12 residues in the CDR3. The DNA for the CDR3 is TGCAGCGTTGAAGGACAGGGTAATGGCTACACCTTC. Its translation is CSVEGQGNGYTF.

This clone came up once. The chain couples TRBV4-1 to TRBJ2-3; D perhaps matches TRBD2 (5 bases). Looked up from germline, CDR1 is MGHRA and CDR2 is YSYEKL. CDR3 size: 13 residues. The V end was cut by 4 bases, the J end by 4 bases, with 9 bases between. CDR3 DNA: TGCGCCAGCAGCCGAGGGCCATCAGATACGCAGTATTTT. Residues: CASSRGPSDTQYF.

V usage is TRBV9 and J usage is TRBJ1-2, with 12 bases lining up with TRBD1. V was pared by 6 bases and J by 4 bases, with 7 bases of the junction left unmatched. This CDR3 is built from 15 residues. Germline CDR1 is SGDLS and CDR2 is YYNGEE. CDR3 DNA: TGTGCCAGCACCACCGGGACAGGGGGCTTCTATGGCTACACCTTC. Amino acid sequence: CASTTGTGGFYGYTF.